A selection of T cell receptor beta chains follows, all from one sample in a study of cytomegalovirus exposure and HLA in healthy donors. The repertoire was sequenced with immunoSEQ multiplex PCR; TCRdb's copy has only in-frame clones and lacks some. The table includes some 95,000 clones, over 70% detected once. The source material was PBMCs. The origin of the receptors is a man in his forties or fifties in good health and CMV-seropositive. CDR3s include the opening cysteine and the closing phenylalanine or tryptophan. Each record gives: D gene, clone size, V gene, J gene, CDR3 DNA, CDR3 protein. D genes are given only for firm matches. Clone sizes are given selectively: once, few, many, or a class where the clone is expanded.

TRBD1	.	TRBV7-8	TRBJ1-5	TGTGCCAGCACGCCTACAGGGGAGAGGGGCAATCAGCCCCAGCATTTT	CASTPTGERGNQPQHF
.	.	TRBV30	TRBJ2-7	TGTGCCTGCCAAACTCCCTACGAGCAGTACTTC	CACQTPYEQYF
.	.	TRBV18	TRBJ1-4	TGTGCCAGCTCACCACTCCAGGGCATTGACAATGAAAAACTGTTTTTT	CASSPLQGIDNEKLFF
.	.	TRBV4-3	TRBJ2-3	TGCGCCAGCAGCCAATTAGGGGTAGCAGATACGCAGTATTTT	CASSQLGVADTQYF
TRBD1	.	TRBV7-8	TRBJ1-3	TGTGCCAGCAGCTCGGACAGGGGGAAAGGAAACACCATATATTTT	CASSSDRGKGNTIYF
TRBD1	few	TRBV6-5	TRBJ2-7	TGTGCCAGCAGGGGGCAGGGGGCTTACGAGCAGTACTTC	CASRGQGAYEQYF
.	.	TRBV6-6	TRBJ1-2	TGTGCCAGCAGTTACTCGAAGGAGTTCTATGGCTACACCTTC	CASSYSKEFYGYTF
.	.	TRBV27	TRBJ2-5	TGTGCCAGCAGGACAGACAGGCCCGCAGGGACCCAGTACTTC	CASRTDRPAGTQYF
TRBD1	.	TRBV5-3	TRBJ2-3	TGTGCCAGAAGCTTTTTGGACAGGGGGTTGGATTCCCTCCCTCATACGCAGTATTTT	CARSFLDRGLDSLPHTQYF
TRBD2	.	TRBV7-8	TRBJ2-3	TGTGCCAGCAGCGAGACTAGCCGGGCAGATACGCAGTATTTT	CASSETSRADTQYF
TRBD1	.	TRBV7-2	TRBJ2-5	TGTGCCAGCAGCTTCCAGGGGGCGGGAGAGACCCAGTACTTC	CASSFQGAGETQYF
.	few	TRBV4-3	TRBJ2-2	TGCGCCAGCAGCCAAGAATCGGCAGGCCCCATCACCGGGGAGCTGTTTTTT	CASSQESAGPITGELFF
.	.	TRBV5-1	TRBJ1-1	TGCGCCAGCCTCTATTCACCAAACACTGAAGCTTTCTTT	CASLYSPNTEAFF
TRBD1	few	TRBV7-2	TRBJ2-1	TGTGCCAGCAGCTTCGCCCCGAACACCGGGACAGGGAGATACAATGAGCAGTTCTTC	CASSFAPNTGTGRYNEQFF
.	once	TRBV7-3	TRBJ2-3	TGTGCCAGCAGCTCGTACGGGGTTGGAGATACGCAGTATTTT	CASSSYGVGDTQYF
TRBD2	.	TRBV6-1	TRBJ2-5	TGTGCCAGCATAATGCGGGGGGGCCAAGAGACCCAGTACTTC	CASIMRGGQETQYF
.	.	TRBV7-2	TRBJ2-1	TGTGCCAGCAGCTTGGAGGGGGGGCCTTACAATGAGCAGTTCTTC	CASSLEGGPYNEQFF
.	.	TRBV10-2	TRBJ2-7	TGCGCCAGCAGTTCGGCAGCGGAGTGGTTGCCCTACGAGCAGTACTTC	CASSSAAEWLPYEQYF
.	.	TRBV18	TRBJ1-1	TGTGCCAGCTCACCGACTGCGAACACTGAAGCTTTCTTT	CASSPTANTEAFF
.	.	TRBV7-2	TRBJ1-2	TGTGCCAGCAGCTTCTTTCAGGGTCGGAGCACCTTC	CASSFFQGRSTF
TRBD2	.	TRBV5-4	TRBJ2-7	TGTGCCAGCAGCAGGACTAGCGGGACCTACGAGCAGTACTTC	CASSRTSGTYEQYF
TRBD1	.	TRBV4-2	TRBJ1-4	TGTGCCAGCAGCCAAGAGGGGACAGGGGATGAAAAACTGTTTTTT	CASSQEGTGDEKLFF
TRBD1	.	TRBV7-6	TRBJ2-3	TGTGCCAGCAGCTTAAGGACAGGGTGCACAGATACGCAGTATTTT	CASSLRTGCTDTQYF
.	.	TRBV10-3	TRBJ1-1	TGTGCCATCGACCCGGGCGGGAACCTGAAGGCTGAAGCTTTCTTT	CAIDPGGNLKAEAFF
TRBD2	once	TRBV4-2	TRBJ2-3	TGTGCCAGCAGCCTAGCTAGCGGGGGGAATGGTGGGCAGTATTTT	CASSLASGGNGGQYF
.	.	TRBV7-9	TRBJ2-7	TGTGCCAGCAGCTTAGCGCTGGCAGGGTCCCACGAGCAGTACTTC	CASSLALAGSHEQYF
.	.	TRBV7-2	TRBJ1-4	TGTGCCAGCAGCTTAGTGGCAGGGTTAGGCGAAAAACTGTTTTTT	CASSLVAGLGEKLFF
.	few	TRBV7-9	TRBJ1-1	TGTGCCAGCAGCCATGAGGTTGAAGCTTTCTTT	CASSHEVEAFF
.	.	TRBV10-3	TRBJ1-4	TGTGCCGCGGGATCAACTAATGAAAAACTGTTTTTT	CAAGSTNEKLFF
.	.	TRBV10-2	TRBJ1-3	TGCGCCAGCACCTCGGTTAATGGAAACACCATATATTTT	CASTSVNGNTIYF
TRBD1	.	TRBV6-1	TRBJ1-2	TGTGCCAGCAGTGCCGGACAGGGAGGCTATGGCTACCCCTTC	CASSAGQGGYGYPF
TRBD2	few	TRBV7-3	TRBJ2-7	TGTGCCAGCAGCTCTCTAGCGGGGAAATCCTACGAGCAGTACTTC	CASSSLAGKSYEQYF
.	.	TRBV4-2	TRBJ2-3	TGTGCCAGCAGCCAAGCCCCGACAGATACGCAGTATTTT	CASSQAPTDTQYF
TRBD2	.	TRBV7-2	TRBJ2-7	TGTGCCAGCAGCACGAAAGCGGGGGCTGACGAGCAGTACTTC	CASSTKAGADEQYF
.	.	TRBV9	TRBJ2-7	TGTGCCAGCAGCGCCACCGGGACACCGTACGAGCAGTACTTC	CASSATGTPYEQYF
.	.	TRBV19	TRBJ2-2	TGTGCCAGTAGTTCCTACAGGGTTAACACCGGGGAGCTGTTTTTT	CASSSYRVNTGELFF
TRBD1	.	TRBV7-8	TRBJ2-1	TGTGCCAGCAGCGCACGGACAGGCAATGAGCAGTTCTTC	CASSARTGNEQFF
TRBD1	.	TRBV28	TRBJ1-5	TGTGCCAGCATCCCCGGACAGGGGGTTAATCAGCCCCAGCATTTT	CASIPGQGVNQPQHF
.	.	TRBV7-3	TRBJ1-2	TGTGCCAGCAGCTCAGCGGGACACCCTTACGATGGCTACACCTTC	CASSSAGHPYDGYTF
TRBD1	once	TRBV4-1	TRBJ1-1	TGCGCCAGCAGCCAGGCAGGGGGCCTCAACACTGAAGCTTTCTTT	CASSQAGGLNTEAFF
.	.	TRBV5-1	TRBJ2-3	TGCGCCAGCACTCCTAGGAGCGGCGGCACAGATACGCAGTATTTT	CASTPRSGGTDTQYF
TRBD1	.	TRBV4-2	TRBJ1-6	TGTGCCAGCAGCCCCACCGTTGTTAGGGACAGGGGCCGCAATTCACCCCTCCACTTT	CASSPTVVRDRGRNSPLHF